Reported below is one T cell receptor (beta chain). These data originate in a study of control samples from healthy donors and cancer patients. CDR3 length: 16 residues. The germline V gene encodes CDR1 MNHNS and CDR2 SASEGT. V shed 0 bases and J 0 bases; nucleotides not matched to a gene: 2. TCRdb keeps only in-frame clones here, not all; method: immunoSEQ multiplex PCR. The sample lists approximately 150,000 clones, about 90% occurring once. Material for sequencing was blood. V gene TRBV6-1 combines with J gene TRBJ1-3; 7 positions match TRBD1. The receptor's source is a woman in her 30s in good health. As DNA, the CDR3 is TGTGCCAGCAGTGAAGCCGACAGGGTCTCTGGAAACACCATATATTTT. Protein: CASSEADRVSGNTIYF.